This T cell receptor (beta chain) was sequenced in a study of PD-L1 blockade in urothelial cancer. Study details: Males with bladder-origin urothelial cancer made up about 85% of the roughly 29 patients. Analyzed time points were 3 weeks (second dose) and 6 weeks after therapy began. A median blood sample held approximately 150,000 T cells and approximately 80,000 unique TCRs.

In this sample, this clone turned up once. The CDR3 length is 14 residues. J lost 8 bases, V lost 5 bases, and 5 bases had no gene match. CDR1 is SGHTA, CDR2 FQGNSA, per germline. Every PCR received spiked-in synthetic TCR analog templates. Some clones are missing from TCRdb's copy, which holds only in-frame ones; the method was immunoSEQ multiplex PCR. Of about 44,000 clones listed, about 90% are singletons. The time point here: peripheral blood 6 weeks after treatment start. The origin of this receptor is a man between 65 and 85 years old with urothelial cancer. V is TRBV7-2 and J is TRBJ2-2; 10 bases agree with TRBD1. The source material was PBMCs, sampled around atezolizumab (anti-PD-L1) treatment. CDR3 coding DNA: TGTGCCAGCAGCCCAGACAGGGGGCGTGGGGAGCTGTTTTTT. This codes for CASSPDRGRGELFF.